This is a list of T cell receptor beta chains from one sample in a study of cytomegalovirus exposure and HLA in healthy donors. The repertoire was sequenced with immunoSEQ multiplex PCR; TCRdb's copy has only in-frame clones and lacks some. The sample contains roughly 150,000 clones, 70% to 90% of which appear only once. The sequenced material came from PBMCs. Receptors were obtained from a man younger than 35 in good health and CMV-seropositive. Both conserved end residues are part of each CDR3. D genes are given only for firm matches. Only part of the rows carry a size: once, few, many, or a class if the clone is expanded.

V gene	J gene	D gene	clone size	CDR3 DNA	CDR3 protein
TRBV7-2	TRBJ2-7	TRBD1	once	TGTGCCAGCAGCTTAAAAGGGGGACAGGGCTCGAGATACGAGCAGTACTTC	CASSLKGGQGSRYEQYF
TRBV6-1	TRBJ1-2	TRBD1	few	TGTGCCAGCAGTGGGGACAGTGCTTATGGCTACACCTTC	CASSGDSAYGYTF
TRBV5-1	TRBJ2-1	TRBD1	-	TGCGCCAGCAGCCTACTTGAGGGGGCCGGAAATGAGCAGTTCTTC	CASSLLEGAGNEQFF
TRBV6-5	TRBJ2-7	TRBD2	-	TGTGCCAGCAGTAGGACTAGCGGGACCCTCGAGCAGTACTTC	CASSRTSGTLEQYF
TRBV7-9	TRBJ2-7	TRBD2	-	TGTGCCAGCAGCCGGATGTCTAGCGGGAGTAATAACGAGCAGTACTTC	CASSRMSSGSNNEQYF
TRBV5-6	TRBJ1-2	-	-	TGTGCCAGCAGCCTCTGGCCCGCGGCGAGGGGCTACACCTTC	CASSLWPAARGYTF
TRBV5-1	TRBJ2-7	TRBD1	-	TGCGCCAGCTGCCCGGGGACAGGGGTCTACGAGCAGTACTTC	CASCPGTGVYEQYF
TRBV11-3	TRBJ2-1	-	once	TGTGCCAGCAGGGGACTCACCTACAATGAGCAGTTCTTC	CASRGLTYNEQFF
TRBV7-3	TRBJ2-4	-	-	TGTGCCAGCAGCCCAATGACAGGCCCGCAGGGCATTCAGTACTTC	CASSPMTGPQGIQYF
TRBV6-6	TRBJ1-3	TRBD1	-	TGTGCCAGCAGTTACTCGACAGGGTTCTCTGGAAACACCATATATTTT	CASSYSTGFSGNTIYF
TRBV5-1	TRBJ1-1	TRBD1	-	TGCGCCAGCAGCTCCGGGACAGGGGGCTGGAGAATCGAGAACACTGAAGCTTTCTTT	CASSSGTGGWRIENTEAFF
TRBV6-5	TRBJ1-1	TRBD1	-	TGTGCCAGCAGGGGGGACAGGCGGGCAATCGAAGCTTTCTTT	CASRGDRRAIEAFF
TRBV6-5	TRBJ2-1	-	-	TGTGCCAGCACCCCCGGGGGCTCCTACAATGAGCAGTTCTTC	CASTPGGSYNEQFF
TRBV15	TRBJ1-1	-	-	TGTGCCACCAGAGGTGGAGGGGTTAGGGGTGAAGCTTTCTTT	CATRGGGVRGEAFF
TRBV27	TRBJ2-2	TRBD2	once	TGTGCCAGCAGTACTCCAGCGGGGGGGCGGGTAAACACCGGGGAGCTGTTTTTT	CASSTPAGGRVNTGELFF
TRBV28	TRBJ1-4	-	-	TGTGCCAGCAGTTCCCCATCCGGGGGGCAAACTAATGAAAAACTGTTTTTT	CASSSPSGGQTNEKLFF
TRBV7-8	TRBJ2-7	-	-	TGTGCCAGCAGCTTGATCGCGTCAGGGCGCAACGAGCAGTACTTC	CASSLIASGRNEQYF
TRBV11-2	TRBJ2-2	-	-	TGTGCCAGCAGCCTCACACCAATCCCGGGGGACACCGGGGAGCTGTTTTTT	CASSLTPIPGDTGELFF
TRBV19	TRBJ2-6	-	-	TGTGCCAGTAGTATAGAATCCCTGTCACTCAACGTCCTGACTTTC	CASSIESLSLNVLTF
TRBV4-2	TRBJ2-5	-	-	TGTGCCAGCAGCCAAGAGGGGGGGCGCGGAGAGACCCAGTACTTC	CASSQEGGRGETQYF
TRBV7-8	TRBJ1-5	-	-	TGTGCCAGCAGCCATTACAGGGTTGGGGGCAATCAGCCCCAGCATTTT	CASSHYRVGGNQPQHF
TRBV11-2	TRBJ2-5	-	-	TGTGCCAGCAGCTTATCGGAGAGGTCCCCGGGTGAGACCCAGTACTTC	CASSLSERSPGETQYF
TRBV4-1	TRBJ1-1	-	-	TGCGCCAGCAGCCAAGTTATGGGAGGAGGGACTGAAGCTTTCTTT	CASSQVMGGGTEAFF
TRBV30	TRBJ1-6	-	few	TGTGCCTGGAGTCCTTTACCGGACTTTGGATCACCCCTCCACTTT	CAWSPLPDFGSPLHF
TRBV6-1	TRBJ2-3	TRBD1	few	TGTGCCAGCAGAACAGGGGGCTCTGGAGATACGCAGTATTTT	CASRTGGSGDTQYF
TRBV7-9	TRBJ2-1	-	-	TGTGCCAGTCAGCAGGGTTGGGATGAGCAGTTCTTC	CASQQGWDEQFF